The T cell receptor beta chain described here comes from a study of blood T cell repertoires in COVID-19. Here immunoSEQ multiplex PCR was the method, and the copy in TCRdb shows in-frame clones only, minus some. There are about 160,000 clones in the sample; about 90% occur only once, and 3% to 4% lies in the top ten. The CDR3 sequence is 15 residues long. Germline-derived CDR1 and CDR2 are GTSNPN and SVGIG (reference sequence). The V gene lost 2 bases and the J gene lost 5 bases, with 16 bases spanning the gap. This clone was seen just once. The V gene is TRBV30, the J gene TRBJ1-5; D gene uncertain. The sample taken for sequencing was peripheral blood. This receptor was taken from a woman in her 70s with acute or convalescent COVID-19. The CDR3, as DNA: TGTGCCTGGAGTCCGGGAAGGGCCCTGGATCAGCCCCAGCATTTT. Amino acid sequence: CAWSPGRALDQPQHF.